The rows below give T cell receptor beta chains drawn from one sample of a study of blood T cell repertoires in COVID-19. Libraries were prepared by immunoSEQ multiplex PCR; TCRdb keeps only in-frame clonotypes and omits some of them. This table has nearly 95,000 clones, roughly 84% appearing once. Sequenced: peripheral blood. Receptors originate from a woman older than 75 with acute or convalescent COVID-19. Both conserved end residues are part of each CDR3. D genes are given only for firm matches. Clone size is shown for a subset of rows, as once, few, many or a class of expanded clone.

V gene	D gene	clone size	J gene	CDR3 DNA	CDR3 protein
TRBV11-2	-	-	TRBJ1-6	TGTGCCAGCAGCGCCGCCGGGGGATGGAATAATTCACCCCTCCACTTT	CASSAAGGWNNSPLHF
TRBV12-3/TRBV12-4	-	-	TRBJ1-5	TGTGCCAGCGGGAAGGGGTCAGGTCAGCCCCAGCATTTT	CASGKGSGQPQHF
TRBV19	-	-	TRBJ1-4	TGTGCCAGTAGTATACAGGGGAGAGGCGAAAAACTGTTTTTT	CASSIQGRGEKLFF
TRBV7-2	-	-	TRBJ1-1	TGTGCCAGCAGCTTAGTTCAGGGCAGGGAAGCTTTCTTT	CASSLVQGREAFF
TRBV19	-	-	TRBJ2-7	TGTGCCAGTAGTATGGGCCGACGGCGATACCCGGACTACGAGCAGTACTTC	CASSMGRRRYPDYEQYF
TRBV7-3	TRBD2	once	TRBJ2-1	TGTGCCAGCAGCTATAGCGGGGCTAGCTCCTACAATGAGCAGTTCTTC	CASSYSGASSYNEQFF
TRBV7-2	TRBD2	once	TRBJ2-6	TGTGCCAGCACCGGGGGGGCCGGAAGAGGGGCCAACGTCCTGACTTTC	CASTGGAGRGANVLTF
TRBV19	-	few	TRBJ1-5	TGTGCCAGTACCAAACGGACAGATAGCAATCAGCCCCAGCATTTT	CASTKRTDSNQPQHF
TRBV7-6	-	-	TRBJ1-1	TGTGCCAGCAGCTCTAGTAGGAACACTGAAGCTTTCTTT	CASSSSRNTEAFF
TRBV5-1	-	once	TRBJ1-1	TGCGCCAGCAGCACACACAAGAACACTGAAGCTTTCTTT	CASSTHKNTEAFF
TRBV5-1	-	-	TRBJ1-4	TGCGCCAGCAGCTTGGTGGGACTATCTGAAAAACTGTTTTTT	CASSLVGLSEKLFF
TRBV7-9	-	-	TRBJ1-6	TGTGCCAGCACCAGGTGGGGGGGAGGCTATAATTCACCCCTCCACTTT	CASTRWGGGYNSPLHF
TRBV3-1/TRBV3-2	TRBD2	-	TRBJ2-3	TGTGCCAGCAGCCAAGAGATGCGGCGGGGGGTTGGCACAGATACGCAGTATTTT	CASSQEMRRGVGTDTQYF
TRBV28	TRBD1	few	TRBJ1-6	TGTGCCAGCAGTCGGAGTGACAGGGACGCTTCACCCCTCCACTTT	CASSRSDRDASPLHF
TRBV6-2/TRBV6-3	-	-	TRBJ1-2	TGTGCCAGCAGTTCAACCCTTCCCTCCCTGGCCTATGGCTACACCTTC	CASSSTLPSLAYGYTF
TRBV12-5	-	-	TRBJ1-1	TGTGCTAGTGGACAAGGGAGTTACACTGAAGCTTTCTTT	CASGQGSYTEAFF
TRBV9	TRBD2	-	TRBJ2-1	TGTGCCAGCAGCGTAGGTGAAAGGGGGGTTAGCGGGGCCCTAAACAATGAGCAGTTCTTC	CASSVGERGVSGALNNEQFF
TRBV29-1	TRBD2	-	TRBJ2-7	TGCAGCGTGCGGACTAGGGGCGAGCAGTACTTC	CSVRTRGEQYF
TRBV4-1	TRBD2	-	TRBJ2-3	TGCGCCAGCAGCCAGTCACTAGCGGGGAACACAGATACGCAGTATTTT	CASSQSLAGNTDTQYF
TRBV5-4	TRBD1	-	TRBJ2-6	TGTGCCAGCAGCGTCCGGGACAGGGGTTCTTCTGGGGCCAACGTCCTGACTTTC	CASSVRDRGSSGANVLTF
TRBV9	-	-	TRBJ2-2	TGTGCCAGCAGCGGGCTCAGTACGAACACCGGGGAGCTGTTTTTT	CASSGLSTNTGELFF
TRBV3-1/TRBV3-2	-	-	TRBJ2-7	TGTGCCAGCAGCAAAACAGGGTTCTACGAGCAGTACTTC	CASSKTGFYEQYF
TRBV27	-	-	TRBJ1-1	TGTGCCAGCAGGCCGGGGGGCAACACTGAAGCTTTCTTT	CASRPGGNTEAFF
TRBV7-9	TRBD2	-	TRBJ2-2	TGTGCCAGCAGCCTCGGGACTAGCGGGGGCCACACCGGGGAGCTGTTTTTT	CASSLGTSGGHTGELFF
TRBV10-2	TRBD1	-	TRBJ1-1	TGCGCCAGCAGTGAGTCTGGGAGGACAGGCCGATCTGAAGCTTTCTTT	CASSESGRTGRSEAFF
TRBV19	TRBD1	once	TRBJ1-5	TGTGCCAGTAGTATCCGGGGACAGGCAAGCAATCAGCCCCAGCATTTT	CASSIRGQASNQPQHF
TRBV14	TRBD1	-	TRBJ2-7	TGTGCCAGCAGCCAAGATCAGACAGGGAGCGAGCAGTACTTC	CASSQDQTGSEQYF
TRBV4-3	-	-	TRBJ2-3	TGCGCCAGCAGCCTCTTTAGAGGGGGAGGCACAGATACGCAGTATTTT	CASSLFRGGGTDTQYF
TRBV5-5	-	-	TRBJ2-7	TGTGCCAGCAGCTTGGCCACGGGGTTAGGCTACGAGCAGTACTTC	CASSLATGLGYEQYF
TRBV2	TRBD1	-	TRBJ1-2	TGTGCCAGCAGACCCGGGACAGGGGGCTTTGGCTACACCTTC	CASRPGTGGFGYTF
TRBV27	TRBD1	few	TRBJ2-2	TGTGCCAGCAGTCCGACAGGGAGAGTCACCGGGGAGCTGTTTTTT	CASSPTGRVTGELFF
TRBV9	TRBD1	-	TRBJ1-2	TGTGCCAGCAGCGTATCCCACCAGACAGGGGGCAAGGGTGGCTACACCTTC	CASSVSHQTGGKGGYTF
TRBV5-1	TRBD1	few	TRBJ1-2	TGCGCCAGCAGCCCAAGACAGGGCCTCTATGGCTACACCTTC	CASSPRQGLYGYTF
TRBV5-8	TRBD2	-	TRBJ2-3	TGTGCCATTGGACTAGGCCCGGGAGATACGCAGTATTTT	CAIGLGPGDTQYF
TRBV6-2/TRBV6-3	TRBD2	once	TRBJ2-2	TGTGCCAGCAGTTACGGACGGACTAGCGGGGGGCCATCCACCGGGGAGCTGTTTTTT	CASSYGRTSGGPSTGELFF
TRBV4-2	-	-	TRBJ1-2	TGTGCCAGCAGCCAGGACCCTTCGACAGCTCACTATGGCTACACCTTC	CASSQDPSTAHYGYTF
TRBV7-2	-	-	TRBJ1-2	TGTGCCAGCAGCTTTTCCGGTAACTATGGCTACACCTTC	CASSFSGNYGYTF
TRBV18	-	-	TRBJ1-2	TGTGCCAGCTCACCAACAGGAGTTAACTATGGCTACACCTTC	CASSPTGVNYGYTF
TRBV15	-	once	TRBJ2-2	TGTGCCACCAGCAGTGCGGTGAACACCGGGGAGCTGTTTTTT	CATSSAVNTGELFF
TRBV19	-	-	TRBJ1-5	TGTGCCAGTAGTATGGGGACACTCAATCAGCCCCAGCATTTT	CASSMGTLNQPQHF
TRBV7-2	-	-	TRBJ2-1	TGTGCCAGCAGCCCTATCAATGAGCAGTTCTTC	CASSPINEQFF
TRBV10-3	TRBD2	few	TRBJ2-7	TGTGCCTCAGTAGGGAGCGGGGGACACGAGCAGTACTTC	CASVGSGGHEQYF
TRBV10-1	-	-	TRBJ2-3	TGCGCCAGCAGTCGGGGTAACACAGATACGCAGTATTTT	CASSRGNTDTQYF
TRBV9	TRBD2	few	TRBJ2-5	TGTGCCAGCAGCGGATCTAGCGGGGGGGCCCAGGAGACCCAGTACTTC	CASSGSSGGAQETQYF
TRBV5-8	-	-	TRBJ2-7	TGTGCCAGCAGCCTCGTAGGCGGGACGTCCCACGAGCAGTACTTC	CASSLVGGTSHEQYF
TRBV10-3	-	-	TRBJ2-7	TGTGCCATCAGCGGGCCAGGGATAATCGAGCAGTACTTC	CAISGPGIIEQYF
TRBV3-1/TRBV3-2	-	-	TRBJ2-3	TGTGCCAGCAGCCAAGCTCATCGGAGCACAGATACGCAGTATTTT	CASSQAHRSTDTQYF
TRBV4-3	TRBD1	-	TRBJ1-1	TGCGCCAGCAGCCAACCGGGACAGGGGGGGATGAACACTGAAGCTTTCTTT	CASSQPGQGGMNTEAFF
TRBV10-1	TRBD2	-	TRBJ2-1	TGCGCCAGCAGTGAGTCGGGACTAGCGGACCACAATGAGCAGTTCTTC	CASSESGLADHNEQFF
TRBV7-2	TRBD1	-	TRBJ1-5	TGTGCCAGCAGCTTAGCAACAGGGGGGAGCAATCAGCCCCAGCATTTT	CASSLATGGSNQPQHF
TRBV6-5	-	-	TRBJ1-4	TGTGCCAGCCGGGGTGGAGGGTTTGAAAAACTGTTTTTT	CASRGGGFEKLFF